This is a list of T cell receptor beta chains from one sample in a study of cytomegalovirus exposure and HLA in healthy donors. TCRdb's copy holds only in-frame clones and misses some; the assay was immunoSEQ multiplex PCR. The profile shows some 150,000 clones, approximately 75% of them singletons. Sequenced: PBMCs. These receptors originate from a male donor in good health and CMV-seronegative. Both conserved end residues are part of each CDR3. A D gene is named only where the DNA matches it firmly. For some rows the clone size is stated as once, few or many, or as a class when expanded; others skip it.

CDR3 DNA: TGTGCCTGGAGCACAGGGGGCGCAAATACGCAGTATTTT; CDR3 protein: CAWSTGGANTQYF; J gene: TRBJ2-3; D gene: TRBD1; clone size: -; V gene: TRBV30
CDR3 DNA: TGTGCCAGCAGCTTTGGGGGGTTCGGGCAGCCCCAGCATTTT; CDR3 protein: CASSFGGFGQPQHF; J gene: TRBJ1-5; D gene: -; clone size: -; V gene: TRBV11-3
CDR3 DNA: TGTGCCAGCACCCCCCGAACCGGGGACATTCAGTACTTC; CDR3 protein: CASTPRTGDIQYF; J gene: TRBJ2-4; D gene: -; clone size: -; V gene: TRBV6-5
CDR3 DNA: TGTGCCAGCAGCAAGCGGGGGGGTGAGACCCAGTACTTC; CDR3 protein: CASSKRGGETQYF; J gene: TRBJ2-5; D gene: TRBD2; clone size: -; V gene: TRBV7-2
CDR3 DNA: TGTGCCAGCAGCCACGACGGGGACAGCGGCTATGGCTACACCTTC; CDR3 protein: CASSHDGDSGYGYTF; J gene: TRBJ1-2; D gene: TRBD1; clone size: -; V gene: TRBV6-6
CDR3 DNA: TGCAGCGGACTAATAGCGGGACAGGGTCGCAACGAGCAGTACTTC; CDR3 protein: CSGLIAGQGRNEQYF; J gene: TRBJ2-7; D gene: -; clone size: -; V gene: TRBV29-1
CDR3 DNA: TGTGCCAGCAGCTTCGGGGGGCTCTATGGCTACACCTTC; CDR3 protein: CASSFGGLYGYTF; J gene: TRBJ1-2; D gene: -; clone size: -; V gene: TRBV5-6
CDR3 DNA: TGTGCCAGCAGTGCCCGGGACTTTTTGGCCGGGGAGCTGTTTTTT; CDR3 protein: CASSARDFLAGELFF; J gene: TRBJ2-2; D gene: -; clone size: -; V gene: TRBV6-5
CDR3 DNA: TGTGCCAGCAGCTTAGCGGACAGGAGCTCCTACGAGCAGTACTTC; CDR3 protein: CASSLADRSSYEQYF; J gene: TRBJ2-7; D gene: TRBD1; clone size: once; V gene: TRBV7-6
CDR3 DNA: TGTGCCTGGAGTGTACCAGGAAGGCATGAAGCTTTCTTT; CDR3 protein: CAWSVPGRHEAFF; J gene: TRBJ1-1; D gene: -; clone size: -; V gene: TRBV30
CDR3 DNA: TGTGCCAGCAGCTTGGTGGGCGGGGGGGCCGGAGAGACCCAGTACTTC; CDR3 protein: CASSLVGGGAGETQYF; J gene: TRBJ2-5; D gene: TRBD2; clone size: -; V gene: TRBV5-4
CDR3 DNA: TGTGCCAGCTCACCACCCCCTCGACAGTTGGGGAGAAACACCATATATTTT; CDR3 protein: CASSPPPRQLGRNTIYF; J gene: TRBJ1-3; D gene: -; clone size: -; V gene: TRBV18
CDR3 DNA: TGCGCCAGCAGCCCTCAGGGACAGGGTAGCACAGATACGCAGTATTTT; CDR3 protein: CASSPQGQGSTDTQYF; J gene: TRBJ2-3; D gene: TRBD1; clone size: -; V gene: TRBV4-3
CDR3 DNA: TGTGCCAGCATGGGGGCGCGGTTCGGGGAGCTGTTTTTT; CDR3 protein: CASMGARFGELFF; J gene: TRBJ2-2; D gene: -; clone size: once; V gene: TRBV2
CDR3 DNA: TGCGCCAGCAGCCAAAGTACGGGACAGAGCACAGATACGCAGTATTTT; CDR3 protein: CASSQSTGQSTDTQYF; J gene: TRBJ2-3; D gene: TRBD1; clone size: -; V gene: TRBV4-3
CDR3 DNA: TGTGCCAGTACCGCCGGGACTTCCTACGAGCAGTACTTC; CDR3 protein: CASTAGTSYEQYF; J gene: TRBJ2-7; D gene: -; clone size: -; V gene: TRBV19
CDR3 DNA: TGCAGCGTTGGGACAGTCGGTGGCTACACCTTC; CDR3 protein: CSVGTVGGYTF; J gene: TRBJ1-2; D gene: -; clone size: -; V gene: TRBV29-1
CDR3 DNA: TGCGCCAGCAGCCACCTCGGACAGGGGTCCCAAGTAAATGAAAAACTGTTTTTT; CDR3 protein: CASSHLGQGSQVNEKLFF; J gene: TRBJ1-4; D gene: TRBD1; clone size: -; V gene: TRBV4-3
CDR3 DNA: TGTGCCAGCAGTTACGCGAAGAACACTGAAGCTTTCTTT; CDR3 protein: CASSYAKNTEAFF; J gene: TRBJ1-1; D gene: -; clone size: -; V gene: TRBV6-5
CDR3 DNA: TGCGCCAGCAGGGGACAGGCTAATCAGCCCCAGCATTTT; CDR3 protein: CASRGQANQPQHF; J gene: TRBJ1-5; D gene: TRBD1; clone size: -; V gene: TRBV4-1
CDR3 DNA: TGTGCCAGTAGTATAAAGGGGTCAAGCAATCAGCCCCAGCATTTT; CDR3 protein: CASSIKGSSNQPQHF; J gene: TRBJ1-5; D gene: -; clone size: -; V gene: TRBV19
CDR3 DNA: TGTGCCAGCAGCCAACGCGGGGGGGACACTGAAGCTTTCTTT; CDR3 protein: CASSQRGGDTEAFF; J gene: TRBJ1-1; D gene: -; clone size: -; V gene: TRBV5-8
CDR3 DNA: TGTGCCAGCAGTTATCTCCCCCCTGAAAAACTGTTTTTT; CDR3 protein: CASSYLPPEKLFF; J gene: TRBJ1-4; D gene: -; clone size: -; V gene: TRBV6-6
CDR3 DNA: TGTGCCAGCTGCGGGCCCGGCTCCTACGAGCAGTACTTC; CDR3 protein: CASCGPGSYEQYF; J gene: TRBJ2-7; D gene: -; clone size: -; V gene: TRBV6-5
CDR3 DNA: TGCGCCAGCAGCCAAGTCGACTTAATATCCCTCGGCGAGCAGTACTTC; CDR3 protein: CASSQVDLISLGEQYF; J gene: TRBJ2-7; D gene: -; clone size: -; V gene: TRBV4-1
CDR3 DNA: TGTGCCAGCAGTGGGGTGACTGGGGAGACCCAGTACTTC; CDR3 protein: CASSGVTGETQYF; J gene: TRBJ2-5; D gene: -; clone size: -; V gene: TRBV2
CDR3 DNA: TGTGCCAGCAGCTTAGAGGCACTAGTTGGTACGCAGTATTTT; CDR3 protein: CASSLEALVGTQYF; J gene: TRBJ2-3; D gene: -; clone size: -; V gene: TRBV7-6
CDR3 DNA: TGTGCCAGTAGAAGGACTAGCACAGATACGCAGTATTTT; CDR3 protein: CASRRTSTDTQYF; J gene: TRBJ2-3; D gene: -; clone size: few; V gene: TRBV9
CDR3 DNA: TGTGCCAGCTCGATACTCGACTCTTACACTGAAGCTTTCTTT; CDR3 protein: CASSILDSYTEAFF; J gene: TRBJ1-1; D gene: -; clone size: few; V gene: TRBV2
CDR3 DNA: TGTGCCAGCAGCTTAGTAGTGGGGGGGCGCCTCTATGGCTACACCTTC; CDR3 protein: CASSLVVGGRLYGYTF; J gene: TRBJ1-2; D gene: -; clone size: -; V gene: TRBV7-2
CDR3 DNA: TGTGCCAGCAGCCAAGTCGGAGGCAGTTCCTACGAGCAGTACTTC; CDR3 protein: CASSQVGGSSYEQYF; J gene: TRBJ2-7; D gene: -; clone size: -; V gene: TRBV14
CDR3 DNA: TGTGCCAGCGGCTTGAGGGGGCAGCCCCTCCACTTT; CDR3 protein: CASGLRGQPLHF; J gene: TRBJ1-6; D gene: TRBD1; clone size: -; V gene: TRBV6-5
CDR3 DNA: TGTGCCAGCAGCTTAGTGGGAGATAACACTGAAGCTTTCTTT; CDR3 protein: CASSLVGDNTEAFF; J gene: TRBJ1-1; D gene: -; clone size: once; V gene: TRBV11-2
CDR3 DNA: TGCGCCAGCAGAAAGGCGGGGAACACTGAAGCTTTCTTT; CDR3 protein: CASRKAGNTEAFF; J gene: TRBJ1-1; D gene: -; clone size: few; V gene: TRBV4-3
CDR3 DNA: TGTGCCAGCGCCCGAGATTACAATGAGCAGTTCTTC; CDR3 protein: CASARDYNEQFF; J gene: TRBJ2-1; D gene: -; clone size: -; V gene: TRBV7-9
CDR3 DNA: TGTGCCTGGAGGGGGGAGGGTGGCTACACCTTC; CDR3 protein: CAWRGEGGYTF; J gene: TRBJ1-2; D gene: -; clone size: -; V gene: TRBV30
CDR3 DNA: TGTGCCAGTAGTATAGGTAATCCAGGGGGGCAATCACCCCTCCACTTT; CDR3 protein: CASSIGNPGGQSPLHF; J gene: TRBJ1-6; D gene: TRBD1; clone size: once; V gene: TRBV19
CDR3 DNA: TGTGCCAGCAGGTCGGCGGGGGGGCCAGATACGCAGTATTTT; CDR3 protein: CASRSAGGPDTQYF; J gene: TRBJ2-3; D gene: TRBD2; clone size: -; V gene: TRBV5-6
CDR3 DNA: TGCGCCAGCAGCCAAGAAGGGGAGGGTCACTATGGCTACACCTTC; CDR3 protein: CASSQEGEGHYGYTF; J gene: TRBJ1-2; D gene: -; clone size: once; V gene: TRBV4-3
CDR3 DNA: TGTGCCAGCAGCTTTGGACTAGCGGGGCCCGGGGCCCAGTACTTC; CDR3 protein: CASSFGLAGPGAQYF; J gene: TRBJ2-5; D gene: TRBD2; clone size: -; V gene: TRBV5-6
CDR3 DNA: TGTGCCAGCTCACCACCAGGGGGCACTGAAGCTTTCTTT; CDR3 protein: CASSPPGGTEAFF; J gene: TRBJ1-1; D gene: -; clone size: few; V gene: TRBV18
CDR3 DNA: TGTGCCAGCCCCGATCCCGGGACAGGGATGGGGACTAATGAAAAACTGTTTTTT; CDR3 protein: CASPDPGTGMGTNEKLFF; J gene: TRBJ1-4; D gene: TRBD1; clone size: -; V gene: TRBV18